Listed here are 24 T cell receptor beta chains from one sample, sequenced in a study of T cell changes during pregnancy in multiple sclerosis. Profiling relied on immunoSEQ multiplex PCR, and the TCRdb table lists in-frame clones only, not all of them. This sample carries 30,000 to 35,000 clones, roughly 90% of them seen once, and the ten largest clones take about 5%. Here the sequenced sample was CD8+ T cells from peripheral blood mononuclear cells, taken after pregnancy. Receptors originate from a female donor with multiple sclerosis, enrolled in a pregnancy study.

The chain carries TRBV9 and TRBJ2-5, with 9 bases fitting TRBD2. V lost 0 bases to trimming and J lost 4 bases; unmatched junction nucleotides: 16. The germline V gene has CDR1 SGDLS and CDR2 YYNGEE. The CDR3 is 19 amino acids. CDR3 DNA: TGTGCCAGCAGCGTAGGTACCAGCGGGGGGCTACAAAGAGGAGAGACCCAGTACTTC. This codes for CASSVGTSGGLQRGETQYF.

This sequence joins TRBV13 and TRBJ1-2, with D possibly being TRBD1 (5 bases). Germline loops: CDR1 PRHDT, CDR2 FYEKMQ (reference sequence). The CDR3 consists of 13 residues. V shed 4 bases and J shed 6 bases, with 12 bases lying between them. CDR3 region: CASSSNAGNGYTF. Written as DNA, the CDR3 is TGTGCCAGCAGCTCCAACGCAGGGAATGGCTACACCTTC.

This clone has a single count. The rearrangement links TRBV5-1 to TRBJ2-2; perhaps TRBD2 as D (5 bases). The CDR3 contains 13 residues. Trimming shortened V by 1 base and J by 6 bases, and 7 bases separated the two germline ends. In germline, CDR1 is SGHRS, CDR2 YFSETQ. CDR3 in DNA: TGCGCCAGCAGCTTGCCGGGGTCCGGGGAGCTGTTTTTT. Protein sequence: CASSLPGSGELFF.

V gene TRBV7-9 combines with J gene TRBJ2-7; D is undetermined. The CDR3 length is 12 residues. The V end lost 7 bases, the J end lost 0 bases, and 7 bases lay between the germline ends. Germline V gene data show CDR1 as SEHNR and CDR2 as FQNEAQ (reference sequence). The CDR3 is CASNSVSYEQYF. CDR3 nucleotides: TGTGCCAGCAACTCTGTCTCCTACGAGCAGTACTTC.

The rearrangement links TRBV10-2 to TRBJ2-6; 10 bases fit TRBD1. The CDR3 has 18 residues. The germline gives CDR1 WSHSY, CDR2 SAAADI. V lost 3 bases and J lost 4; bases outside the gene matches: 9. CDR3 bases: TGCGCCAGCAGTGACCGAGACAGGGGGCGGTTGGGGGCCAACGTCCTGACTTTC. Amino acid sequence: CASSDRDRGRLGANVLTF.

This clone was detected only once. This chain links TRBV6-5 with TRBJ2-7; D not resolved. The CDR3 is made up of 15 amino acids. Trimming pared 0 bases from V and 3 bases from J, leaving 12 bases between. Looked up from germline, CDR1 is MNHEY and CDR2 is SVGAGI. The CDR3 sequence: CASSYSIGSYYEQYF. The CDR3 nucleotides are TGTGCCAGCAGTTACTCGATCGGGTCTTACTACGAGCAGTACTTC.

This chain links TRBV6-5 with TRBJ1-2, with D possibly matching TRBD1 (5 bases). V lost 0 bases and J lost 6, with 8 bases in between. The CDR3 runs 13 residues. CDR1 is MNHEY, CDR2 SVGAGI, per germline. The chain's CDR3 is CASSYSGGDGYTF. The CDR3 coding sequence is TGTGCCAGCAGTTACTCGGGGGGGGATGGCTACACCTTC.

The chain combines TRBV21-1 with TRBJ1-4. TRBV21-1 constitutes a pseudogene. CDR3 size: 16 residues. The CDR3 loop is CASSKALRVLNEKLFF. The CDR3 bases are TGTGCCAGCAGCAAAGCGCTCCGGGTACTTAATGAAAAACTGTTTTTT.

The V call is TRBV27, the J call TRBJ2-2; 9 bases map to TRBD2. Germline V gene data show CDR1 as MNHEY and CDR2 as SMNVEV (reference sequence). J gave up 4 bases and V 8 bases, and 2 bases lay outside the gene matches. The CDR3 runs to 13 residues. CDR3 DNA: TGTGCCAGCGGGCGGGGGGGCACCGGGGAGCTGTTTTTT. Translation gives CASGRGGTGELFF.

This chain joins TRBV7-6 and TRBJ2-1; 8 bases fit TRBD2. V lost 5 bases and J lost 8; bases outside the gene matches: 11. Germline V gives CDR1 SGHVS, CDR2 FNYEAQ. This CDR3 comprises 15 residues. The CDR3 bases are TGTGCCAGCAGCCACGGGGGGGCCTCTTTGGATGAGCAGTTCTTC. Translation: CASSHGGASLDEQFF.

CDR3 sequence (DNA): TGTGCCTGGAACAGGGTAGTAACCTACGAGCAGTACTTC. The encoded protein is CAWNRVVTYEQYF. V is TRBV30 and J is TRBJ2-7; D is perhaps TRBD1 (6 bases). This CDR3 contains 13 residues. V lost 4 bases and J lost 2, with 12 bases in between. CDR1 is GTSNPN, CDR2 SVGIG, per germline (reference sequence).

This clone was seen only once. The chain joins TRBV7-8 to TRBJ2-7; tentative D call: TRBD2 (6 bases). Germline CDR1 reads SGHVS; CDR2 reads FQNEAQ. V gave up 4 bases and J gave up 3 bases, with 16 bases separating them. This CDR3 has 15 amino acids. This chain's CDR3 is CASSSAGTPLYEQYF. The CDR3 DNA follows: TGTGCCAGCAGCTCAGCCGGGACTCCTCTCTACGAGCAGTACTTC. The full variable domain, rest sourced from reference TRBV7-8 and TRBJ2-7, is GAGVSQSPRYKVAKRGQDVALRCDPISGHVSLFWYQQALGQGPEFLTYFQNEAQLDKSGLPSDRFFAERPEGSVSTLKIQRTQQEDSAVYLCASSSAGTPLYEQYFGPGTRLTVT.

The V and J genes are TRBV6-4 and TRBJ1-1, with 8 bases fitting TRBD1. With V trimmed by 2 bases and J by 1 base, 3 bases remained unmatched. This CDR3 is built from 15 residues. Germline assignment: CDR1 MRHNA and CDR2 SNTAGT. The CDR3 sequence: CASSDTGTGNTEAFF. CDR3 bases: TGTGCCAGCAGTGACACCGGGACAGGGAACACTGAAGCTTTCTTT.

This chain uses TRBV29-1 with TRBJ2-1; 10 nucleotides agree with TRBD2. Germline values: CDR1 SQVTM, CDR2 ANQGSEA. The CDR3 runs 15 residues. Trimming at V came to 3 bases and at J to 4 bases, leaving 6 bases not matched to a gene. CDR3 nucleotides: TGCAGCGTTGAGGGGTTAGCGGGGGGATACAATGAGCAGTTCTTC. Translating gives CSVEGLAGGYNEQFF.

CDR3 bases: TGTGCCAGCAGCTCAGACGGGGGGGCAAACATTCAGTACTTC. Translating gives CASSSDGGANIQYF. The rearrangement uses TRBV7-8 and TRBJ2-4, with TRBD2 matching 8 bases. V was pared by 4 bases and J by 6 bases, with 5 bases of the junction left unmatched. The CDR3 totals 14 residues. Germline CDR1 SGHVS, CDR2 FQNEAQ. The full variable domain, completed using reference TRBV7-8 and TRBJ2-4, is GAGVSQSPRYKVAKRGQDVALRCDPISGHVSLFWYQQALGQGPEFLTYFQNEAQLDKSGLPSDRFFAERPEGSVSTLKIQRTQQEDSAVYLCASSSDGGANIQYFGAGTRLSVL.

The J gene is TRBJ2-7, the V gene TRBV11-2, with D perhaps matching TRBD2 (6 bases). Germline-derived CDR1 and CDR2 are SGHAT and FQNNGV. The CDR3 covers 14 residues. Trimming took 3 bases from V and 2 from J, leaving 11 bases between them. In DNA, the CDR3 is TGTGCCAGCAGCTTTAGCGGTCCGCCCTACGAGCAGTACTTC. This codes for CASSFSGPPYEQYF.

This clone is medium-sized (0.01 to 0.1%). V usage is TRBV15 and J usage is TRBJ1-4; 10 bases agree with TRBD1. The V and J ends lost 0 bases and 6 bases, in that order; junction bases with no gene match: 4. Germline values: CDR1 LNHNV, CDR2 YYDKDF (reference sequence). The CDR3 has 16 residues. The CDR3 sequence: CATSRETGGGYEKLFF. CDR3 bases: TGTGCCACCAGCAGAGAGACAGGGGGCGGTTATGAAAAACTGTTTTTT.

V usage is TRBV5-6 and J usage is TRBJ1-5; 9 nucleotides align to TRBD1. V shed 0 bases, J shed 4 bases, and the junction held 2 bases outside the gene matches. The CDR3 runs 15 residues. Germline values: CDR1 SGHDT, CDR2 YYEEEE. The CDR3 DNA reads TGTGCCAGCAGCTTGGCCGGGACAGGGAATCAGCCCCAGCATTTT. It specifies CASSLAGTGNQPQHF.

The DNA of the CDR3 is TGTGCCAGCAGCTTAGAACAGGGCTACGAGCAGTACTTC. It yields the protein CASSLEQGYEQYF. V usage is TRBV11-1 and J usage is TRBJ2-7; perhaps TRBD1 as D (6 bases). CDR1 and CDR2 from the germline V gene are SGHAT and FQDESV (reference sequence). This CDR3 is 13 amino acids long. V lost 1 base, J lost 3 bases, and 7 bases lay in between.

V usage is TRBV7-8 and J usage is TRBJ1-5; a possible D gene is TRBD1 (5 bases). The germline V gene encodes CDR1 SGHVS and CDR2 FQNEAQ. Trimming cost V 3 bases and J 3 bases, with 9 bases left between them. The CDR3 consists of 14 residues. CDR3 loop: CASSLGGYNQPQHF. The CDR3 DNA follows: TGTGCCAGCAGCTTGGGGGGATACAATCAGCCCCAGCATTTT.

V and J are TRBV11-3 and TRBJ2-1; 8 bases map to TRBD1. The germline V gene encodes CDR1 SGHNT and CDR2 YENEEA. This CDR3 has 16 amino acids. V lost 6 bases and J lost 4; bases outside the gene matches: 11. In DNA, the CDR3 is TGTGCCAGCAGTCTTAAATGGGACAGGCCTTACAATGAGCAGTTCTTC. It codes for CASSLKWDRPYNEQFF.

CDR3 sequence (DNA): TGTGCCAGCAGTACTCCCGGGACAGGGTATGGCTACACCTTC. It encodes CASSTPGTGYGYTF. The V gene is TRBV6-1, the J gene TRBJ1-2; 9 positions match TRBD1. The CDR3 is made up of 14 amino acids. With 5 bases clipped from V and 5 bases from J, the junction kept 6 bases outside the gene matches. The V gene's germline CDR1 is MNHNS and CDR2 SASEGT.

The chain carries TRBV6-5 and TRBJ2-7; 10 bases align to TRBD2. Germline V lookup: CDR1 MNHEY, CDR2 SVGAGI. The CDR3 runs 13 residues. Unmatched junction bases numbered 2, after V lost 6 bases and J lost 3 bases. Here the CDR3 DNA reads TGTGCCAGCAGCCTAGCGGGAGACTACGAGCAGTACTTC. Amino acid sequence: CASSLAGDYEQYF.

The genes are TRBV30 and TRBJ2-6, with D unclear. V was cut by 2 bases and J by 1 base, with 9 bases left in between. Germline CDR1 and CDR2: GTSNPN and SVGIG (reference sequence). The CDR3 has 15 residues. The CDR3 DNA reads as TGTGCCTGGAGTCATCCGGAGTCTGGGGCCAACGTCCTGACTTTC. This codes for CAWSHPESGANVLTF.